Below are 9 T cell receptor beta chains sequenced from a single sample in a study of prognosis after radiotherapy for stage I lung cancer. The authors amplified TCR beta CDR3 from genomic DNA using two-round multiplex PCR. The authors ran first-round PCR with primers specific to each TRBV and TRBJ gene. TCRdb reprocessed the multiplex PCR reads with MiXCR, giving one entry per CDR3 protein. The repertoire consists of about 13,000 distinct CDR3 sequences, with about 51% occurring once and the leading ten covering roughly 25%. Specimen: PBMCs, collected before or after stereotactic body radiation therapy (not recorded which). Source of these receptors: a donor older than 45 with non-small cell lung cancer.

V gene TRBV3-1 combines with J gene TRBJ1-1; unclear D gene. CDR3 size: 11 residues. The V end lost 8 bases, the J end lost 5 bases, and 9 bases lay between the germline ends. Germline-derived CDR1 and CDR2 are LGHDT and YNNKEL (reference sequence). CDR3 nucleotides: TGTGCCAGCCGGAAGGGTACTGAAGCTTTCTTT. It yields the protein CASRKGTEAFF.

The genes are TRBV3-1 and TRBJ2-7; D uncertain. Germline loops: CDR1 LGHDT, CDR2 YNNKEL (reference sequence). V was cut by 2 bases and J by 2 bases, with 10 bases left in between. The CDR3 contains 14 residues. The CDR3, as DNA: TGTGCCAGCAGCCAATTTATGACGGCCTACGAGCAGTACTTC. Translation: CASSQFMTAYEQYF.

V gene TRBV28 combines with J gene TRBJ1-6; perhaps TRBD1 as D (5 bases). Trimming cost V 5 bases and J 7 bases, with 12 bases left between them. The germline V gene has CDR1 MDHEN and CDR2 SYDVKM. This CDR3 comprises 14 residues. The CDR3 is CASSPWGGNSPLHF. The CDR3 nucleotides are TGTGCCAGCAGTCCCTGGGGGGGAAATTCACCCCTCCACTTT.

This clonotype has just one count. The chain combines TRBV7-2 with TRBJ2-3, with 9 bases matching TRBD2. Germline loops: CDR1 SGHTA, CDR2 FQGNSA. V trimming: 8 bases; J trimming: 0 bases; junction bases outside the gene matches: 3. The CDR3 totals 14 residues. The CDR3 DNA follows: TGTGCCAGCCCTACTAGCGGGAGCACAGATACGCAGTATTTT. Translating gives CASPTSGSTDTQYF.

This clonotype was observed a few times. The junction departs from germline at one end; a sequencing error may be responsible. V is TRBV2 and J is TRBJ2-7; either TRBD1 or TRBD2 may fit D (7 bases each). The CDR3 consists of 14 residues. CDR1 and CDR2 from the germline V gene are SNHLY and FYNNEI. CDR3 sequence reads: CASRRAGQSYQQYF. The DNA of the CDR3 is TGTGCCAGCAGGCGAGCGGGACAGTCCTACCAGCAGTACTTC.

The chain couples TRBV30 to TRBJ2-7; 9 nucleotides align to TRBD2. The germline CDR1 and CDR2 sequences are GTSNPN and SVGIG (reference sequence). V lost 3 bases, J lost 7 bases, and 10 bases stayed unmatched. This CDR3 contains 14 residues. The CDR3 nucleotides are TGTGCCTGGAGGTTTGCGGGAGGGTCTGTAGAGCAGTACTTC. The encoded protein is CAWRFAGGSVEQYF.

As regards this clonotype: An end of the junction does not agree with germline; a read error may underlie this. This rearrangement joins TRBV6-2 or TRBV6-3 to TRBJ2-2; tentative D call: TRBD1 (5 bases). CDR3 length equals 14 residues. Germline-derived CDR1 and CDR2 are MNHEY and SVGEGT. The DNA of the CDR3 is TGTGCCAGCAGTGAAGACAGTGTCACCGCGGAGCTGTTTTTT. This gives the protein CASSEDSVTAELFF.

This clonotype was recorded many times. The CDR3 DNA sequence: TGTGCCAGTAGTGGCAGGGAGGGGTACACAGATACGCAGTATTTT. Translating it yields CASSGREGYTDTQYF. The gene calls are TRBV19 and TRBJ2-3, with 7 bases fitting TRBD2. V lost 5 bases, J lost 2 bases, and 7 bases stayed unmatched. CDR1 is LNHDA, CDR2 SQIVND, per germline (reference sequence). The CDR3 spans 15 residues.

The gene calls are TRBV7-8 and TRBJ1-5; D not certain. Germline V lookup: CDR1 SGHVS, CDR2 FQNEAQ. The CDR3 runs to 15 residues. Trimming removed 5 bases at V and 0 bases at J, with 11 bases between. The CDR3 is CASSTAAGSNQPQHF. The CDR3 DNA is TGTGCCAGCAGCACAGCCGCCGGTAGCAATCAGCCCCAGCATTTT.